The next 29 T cell receptor beta chains were all read from a single sample in a study of blood T cell repertoires in COVID-19. Measured with immunoSEQ multiplex PCR; TCRdb has only the in-frame clones, and not every one. The profile shows about 180,000 clones, 89% of them singletons. The specimen was peripheral blood. All receptors derive from a man aged 18-30 years who had recovered from COVID-19.

This clone was counted once. Here the CDR3 DNA reads TGTGCCAGTAGTATCGGGATACGTACCTACGAGCAGTACTTC. Translating gives CASSIGIRTYEQYF. V gene TRBV19 combines with J gene TRBJ2-7, with D perhaps matching TRBD2 (5 bases). CDR3 length equals 14 residues. The ends were cut back, 3 bases at V and 2 bases at J, with 11 bases in the middle. Germline V lookup: CDR1 LNHDA, CDR2 SQIVND (reference sequence).

This rearrangement joins TRBV29-1 to TRBJ1-1; TRBD1 agrees at 7 bases. The CDR3 sequence is 14 residues long. Unmatched junction bases numbered 8, after V lost 7 bases and J lost 0 bases. CDR1 is SQVTM and CDR2 is ANQGSEA in the germline V gene. In DNA, the CDR3 is TGCAGCGCTTATTGGGACAGCGTGAACACTGAAGCTTTCTTT. This encodes CSAYWDSVNTEAFF.

This chain uses TRBV9 with TRBJ1-5; weak D call: TRBD1 (5 bases). Trimming removed 2 bases from V and 3 bases from J, with 9 bases in between. The CDR3 has 14 amino acids. Germline CDR1 and CDR2: SGDLS and YYNGEE. The CDR3 sequence is CASSVGGDNQPQHF. The DNA for the CDR3 is TGTGCCAGCAGCGTCGGGGGGGACAATCAGCCCCAGCATTTT.

The chain couples TRBV7-9 to TRBJ2-2; 7 bases agree with TRBD2. The J segment lost 3 bases and the V segment lost 5 bases, leaving 6 bases of the junction unmatched. Per the germline V gene, CDR1 is SEHNR and CDR2 is FQNEAQ (reference sequence). The CDR3 has 15 amino acids. The CDR3 region is CASSPSGHYTGELFF. CDR3 DNA: TGTGCCAGCAGCCCTAGCGGACACTACACCGGGGAGCTGTTTTTT.

The J gene is TRBJ2-7, the V gene TRBV7-2; D perhaps matches TRBD2 (5 bases). V gave up 0 bases and J gave up 7 bases, with 13 bases separating them. CDR1 and CDR2 from the germline V gene are SGHTA and FQGNSA. The CDR3 totals 14 residues. In DNA, the CDR3 is TGTGCCAGCAGCTTAGCGGGCCGTACGGGAGAGCAGTACTTC. Protein sequence: CASSLAGRTGEQYF.

This sequence joins TRBV7-9 and TRBJ2-7; 10 bases match TRBD1. V dropped 6 bases and J dropped 5; count of bases not matched to a gene: 7. The germline V gene has CDR1 SEHNR and CDR2 FQNEAQ (reference sequence). This CDR3 region has 14 residues. The CDR3 DNA sequence: TGTGCCAGCAGACCCGGGACAGGGGCCCACGAGCAGTACTTC. This gives the protein CASRPGTGAHEQYF. The variable domain in full, completed from reference TRBV7-9 and TRBJ2-7, reads DTGVSQNPRHKITKRGQNVTFRCDPISEHNRLYWYRQTLGQGPEFLTYFQNEAQLEKSRLLSDRFSAERPKGSFSTLEIQRTEQGDSAMYLCASRPGTGAHEQYFGPGTRLTVT.

V usage is TRBV4-3 and J usage is TRBJ2-2; 11 bases line up with TRBD2. With 0 bases clipped from V and 1 base from J, the junction kept 4 bases outside the gene matches. The CDR3 extends over 18 amino acids. Germline V gene data show CDR1 as LGHNA and CDR2 as YSLEER. The CDR3 DNA is TGCGCCAGCAGCCAAGAACTAGCGGGAGATTGGAACACCGGGGAGCTGTTTTTT. Translating gives CASSQELAGDWNTGELFF.

This chain uses TRBV9 with TRBJ1-2; D is uncertain. V shed 4 bases and J shed 5 bases, with 9 bases lying between them. The germline V gene has CDR1 SGDLS and CDR2 YYNGEE. CDR3 size: 12 residues. CDR3 nucleotides: TGTGCCAGCAGCCCAGGCGGGTATGGCTACACCTTC. Encoded protein: CASSPGGYGYTF. Complete variable domain (other parts from reference TRBV9 and TRBJ1-2): DSGVTQTPKHLITATGQRVTLRCSPRSGDLSVYWYQQSLDQGLQFLIQYYNGEERAKGNILERFSAQQFPDLHSELNLSSLELGDSALYFCASSPGGYGYTFGSGTRLTVV.

The chain recombines TRBV5-4 with TRBJ1-6; 7 bases agree with TRBD1. Unmatched junction bases numbered 13, after V lost 0 bases and J lost 10 bases. From germline, CDR1 is SGHNT and CDR2 YYREEE (reference sequence). This CDR3 has 17 residues. The CDR3 is CASSLGPGTVQGSPLHF. CDR3 DNA sequence: TGTGCCAGCAGCTTGGGGCCGGGGACAGTACAGGGCTCACCCCTCCACTTT.

This chain connects TRBV9 to TRBJ2-7; 7 bases map to TRBD1. CDR1 and CDR2 from the germline V gene are SGDLS and YYNGEE. The CDR3 has 15 residues. V was pared by 2 bases and J by 1 base, with 6 bases of the junction left unmatched. CDR3 region: CASSVAGGQSYEQYF. CDR3 bases: TGTGCCAGCAGCGTCGCAGGGGGTCAGTCCTACGAGCAGTACTTC.

V is TRBV7-2 and J is TRBJ1-1; 9 nucleotides agree with TRBD1. The junction had 7 bases not matched to a gene; V was cut back by 0 bases and J by 5 bases. This CDR3 has 16 amino acids. Germline V lookup: CDR1 SGHTA, CDR2 FQGNSA. CDR3 in amino acids: CASSLALGQGFTEAFF. CDR3 DNA sequence: TGTGCCAGCAGCTTAGCCTTGGGACAGGGTTTTACTGAAGCTTTCTTT.

This chain joins TRBV6-6 and TRBJ2-1, with D hard to call. The germline V and J ends were trimmed by 4 bases and 3 bases, with 4 bases remaining between them. The CDR3 sequence is 12 residues long. Germline V lookup: CDR1 MNHNY, CDR2 SVGAGI (reference sequence). The CDR3 here is CASSSGYNEQFF. The CDR3 coding sequence is TGTGCCAGCAGTTCAGGCTACAATGAGCAGTTCTTC.

The chain carries TRBV4-2 and TRBJ2-1; 8 bases line up with TRBD2. J lost 0 bases, V lost 5 bases, and 9 bases had no gene match. In germline, CDR1 is LGHNA, CDR2 YNFKEQ. The CDR3 has 17 residues. CDR3 nucleotide sequence: TGTGCCAGCAGCTCCGAGGCGGGAGGCAGCTCCTACAATGAGCAGTTCTTC. Translation: CASSSEAGGSSYNEQFF.

This rearrangement joins TRBV5-7 to TRBJ2-1, with 15 bases identical to TRBD2. TRBV5-7 is flagged as an ORF with uncertain function. The CDR3 sequence is 16 residues long. J gave up 10 bases and V 4 bases, and 9 bases lay outside the gene matches. The CDR3 DNA sequence: TGTGCCAGCAGCATAGAGGGACTAGCGGGGGGAGAGGAGCAGTTCTTC. Amino acid sequence: CASSIEGLAGGEEQFF.

The chain couples TRBV29-1 to TRBJ1-2; D is undetermined. This CDR3 comprises 10 residues. Germline loops: CDR1 SQVTM, CDR2 ANQGSEA. The germline V and J ends were trimmed by 6 bases and 8 bases, with 10 bases remaining between them. The chain's CDR3 is CSVAGSGYTF. Here the CDR3 DNA reads TGCAGCGTCGCAGGAAGCGGCTACACCTTC.

The chain is built from TRBV5-1 and TRBJ1-1; maybe TRBD1 (6 bases). CDR1 is SGHRS, CDR2 YFSETQ, per germline. V was shortened by 2 bases and J by 2 bases, with 13 bases between the two germline ends. CDR3 length: 15 amino acids. CDR3 DNA sequence: TGCGCCAGCAGCTTAAAATCACAGGGAAACACTGAAGCTTTCTTT. Translation: CASSLKSQGNTEAFF.

The rearrangement uses TRBV11-2 and TRBJ1-2, with 8 bases aligning to TRBD1. After removal of 1 base from V and 5 bases from J, the junction contained 3 bases not matched to a gene. This CDR3 spans 14 amino acids. Germline lookup yields CDR1 SGHAT and CDR2 FQNNGV. This chain's CDR3 is CASSLAGGPYGYTF. The DNA for the CDR3 is TGTGCCAGCAGCTTAGCAGGGGGCCCATATGGCTACACCTTC.

The chain recombines TRBV6-2 or TRBV6-3 with TRBJ1-1; D is perhaps TRBD1 (6 bases). Germline V gene data show CDR1 as MNHEY and CDR2 as SVGEGT. The length of the CDR3 is 15 residues. V shed 2 bases and J shed 6 bases, with 16 bases lying between them. The CDR3 spells CASSYGQGLAPEAFF. CDR3 sequence (DNA): TGTGCCAGCAGTTACGGGCAGGGGTTAGCGCCTGAAGCTTTCTTT.

V is TRBV15 and J is TRBJ2-3, with D perhaps matching TRBD2 (7 bases). Trimming shortened V by 5 bases and J by 2 bases, and 20 bases separated the two germline ends. The CDR3 runs to 17 residues. CDR1 and CDR2 from the germline V gene are LNHNV and YYDKDF (reference sequence). CDR3 residues: CATSAGGLAVSTDTQYF. The CDR3 DNA sequence: TGTGCCACCAGCGCTGGGGGGCTAGCGGTCTCCACAGATACGCAGTATTTT.

V gene TRBV27 combines with J gene TRBJ2-1; possibly TRBD1 for D (6 bases). There are 13 residues in the CDR3. Trimming pared 6 bases from V and 5 bases from J, leaving 11 bases between. CDR1 and CDR2 (germline): MNHEY, SMNVEV (reference sequence). For the CDR3, the DNA is TGTGCCAGCAGGGGGACAATGAACAATGAGCAGTTCTTC. Its translation: CASRGTMNNEQFF.

The V gene is TRBV20-1, the J gene TRBJ1-5, with D possibly TRBD1 on 6 matching bases. Germline-derived CDR1 and CDR2 are DFQATT and SNEGSKA (reference sequence). The CDR3 length is 15 residues. The V end lost 3 bases, the J end lost 3 bases, and 15 bases lay between the germline ends. The CDR3 reads CSASRDTTFNQPQHF. CDR3 bases: TGCAGTGCTAGTAGGGACACTACCTTCAATCAGCCCCAGCATTTT.

This chain connects TRBV4-3 to TRBJ2-7; D perhaps matches TRBD2 (5 bases). The CDR3 sequence is 15 residues long. Germline CDR1 LGHNA, CDR2 YSLEER. The V and J ends lost 2 bases and 3 bases respectively, with 14 bases between them. The CDR3 loop reads CASSQLGGTNYEQYF. The CDR3 DNA reads as TGCGCCAGCAGCCAACTCGGAGGCACCAACTACGAGCAGTACTTC.

The chain has TRBV5-4 and TRBJ1-1, with D possibly being TRBD1 (6 bases). Looked up from germline, CDR1 is SGHNT and CDR2 is YYREEE (reference sequence). Trimming stripped 0 bases from V and 5 bases from J, with 14 bases between. The CDR3 covers 15 residues. The CDR3 loop reads CASSLAQQGRTEAFF. CDR3 nucleotide sequence: TGTGCCAGCAGCTTGGCCCAACAGGGTCGAACTGAAGCTTTCTTT.

The rearrangement uses TRBV9 and TRBJ2-5; D is undetermined. Germline V lookup: CDR1 SGDLS, CDR2 YYNGEE. V gave up 3 bases and J gave up 1 base, with 16 bases separating them. The CDR3 spans 16 residues. The CDR3 DNA reads as TGTGCCAGCAGCGCCTACCGAATGGGCCGCCAAGAGACCCAGTACTTC. Its protein product is CASSAYRMGRQETQYF.

The chain couples TRBV7-9 to TRBJ1-1; TRBD1 matches 7 bases. The CDR3 loop spans 15 amino acids. Trimming cost V 5 bases and J 7 bases; bases outside gene matches: 13. From germline, CDR1 is SEHNR and CDR2 FQNEAQ (reference sequence). This CDR3 is CASSLPPGGVFEAFF. The CDR3 nucleotides are TGTGCCAGCAGCCTACCTCCAGGGGGTGTGTTTGAAGCTTTCTTT.

The V and J genes are TRBV2 and TRBJ2-1, with 9 bases fitting TRBD2. CDR3 size: 15 residues. The germline gives CDR1 SNHLY, CDR2 FYNNEI. V shed 6 bases, J shed 2 bases, and the junction held 5 bases outside the gene matches. In DNA, the CDR3 is TGTGCCAGCAGCCGGCGGGAGGGAACCTACAATGAGCAGTTCTTC. Amino acids: CASSRREGTYNEQFF.

V usage is TRBV2 and J usage is TRBJ2-5; the match to TRBD1 covers 11 bases. This CDR3 has 15 residues. The J segment lost 0 bases and the V segment lost 5 bases, leaving 2 bases of the junction unmatched. Germline-derived CDR1 and CDR2 are SNHLY and FYNNEI. In DNA, the CDR3 is TGTGCCAGCAGTAGGGACAGGGGGAACCAAGAGACCCAGTACTTC. It codes for CASSRDRGNQETQYF.

This clone was detected only a few times. The chain recombines TRBV10-1 with TRBJ2-1; tentatively, D is TRBD2 (5 bases). CDR3 size: 14 residues. V lost 3 bases to trimming and J lost 0 bases, with 6 bases between them. The V gene's germline CDR1 is WNHNN and CDR2 SYGVQD (reference sequence). CDR3 residues: CASSEGSSYNEQFF. Written as DNA, the CDR3 is TGCGCCAGCAGTGAAGGGAGCTCCTACAATGAGCAGTTCTTC.

The rearrangement links TRBV27 to TRBJ2-7, with D hard to call. The ends were cut back, 10 bases at V and 2 bases at J, with 12 bases in the middle. The germline V gene has CDR1 MNHEY and CDR2 SMNVEV (reference sequence). The CDR3 runs 12 residues. CDR3 nucleotide sequence: TGTGCCACCCGGGTCAGACCCTACGAGCAGTACTTC. Encoded protein: CATRVRPYEQYF.